This record looks at one TCR beta chain sequence and its context. The antigen remains undetermined. Sequenced by immunoSEQ multiplex PCR; TCRdb stores in-frame clones only, minus some. The sample has tens of thousands of clones; roughly nine tenths are singletons. These data belong to a study of T cell responses to AZD1222 COVID-19 vaccine. Whole-study results and caveats: Seropositive status at baseline applied to only 6 or 7 AZD1222 recipients. Donors in the cohort were predominantly white British and more often female, and clonal diversity was possibly underestimated. A reported finding is that nearly half of spike-specific TCRs target unmutated variant regions.

This clonotype was obtained from an adult who received the AZD1222 COVID-19 vaccine. The sample consisted of peripheral blood, taken 28 days after the second AZD1222 dose.

The CDR3 sequence: CASSLQDTEAFF. Here the CDR3 DNA reads TGTGCCAGCAGCCTACAGGACACTGAAGCTTTCTTT. This chain connects TRBV13 to TRBJ1-1; D perhaps matches TRBD1 (5 bases). Germline loops: CDR1 PRHDT, CDR2 FYEKMQ (reference sequence). V was clipped by 5 bases and J by 3 bases, with 7 bases between them. The CDR3 has 12 residues. Together with reference TRBV13 and TRBJ1-1, the CDR3 gives the full variable domain: AAGVIQSPRHLIKEKRETATLKCYPIPRHDTVYWYQQGPGQDPQFLISFYEKMQSDKGSIPDRFSAQQFSDYHSELNMSSLELGDSALYFCASSLQDTEAFFGQGTRLTVV.